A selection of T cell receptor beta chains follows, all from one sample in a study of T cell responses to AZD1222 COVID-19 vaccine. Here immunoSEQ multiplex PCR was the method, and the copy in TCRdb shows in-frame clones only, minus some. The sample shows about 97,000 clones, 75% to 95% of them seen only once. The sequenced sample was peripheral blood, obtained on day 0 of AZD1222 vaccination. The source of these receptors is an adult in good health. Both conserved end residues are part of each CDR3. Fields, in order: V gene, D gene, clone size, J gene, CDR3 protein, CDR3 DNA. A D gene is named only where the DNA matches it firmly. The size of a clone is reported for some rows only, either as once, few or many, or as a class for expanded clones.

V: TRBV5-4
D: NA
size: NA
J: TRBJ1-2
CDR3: CASSTIDYGYTF
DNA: TGTGCCAGCAGCACAATAGACTATGGCTACACCTTC

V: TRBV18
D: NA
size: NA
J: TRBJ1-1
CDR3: CASSGQRNTEAFF
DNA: TGTGCCAGCTCAGGACAGAGAAACACTGAAGCTTTCTTT

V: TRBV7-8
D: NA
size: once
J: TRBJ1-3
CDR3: CASSSTTSGNTIYF
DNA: TGTGCCAGCAGCTCGACAACCTCTGGAAACACCATATATTTT

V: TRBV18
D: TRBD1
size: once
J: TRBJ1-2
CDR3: CASSLNRDRGLRGYTF
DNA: TGTGCCAGCTCACTAAACCGGGACAGGGGATTACGGGGCTACACCTTC

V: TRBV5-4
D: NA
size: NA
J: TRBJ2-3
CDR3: CASSLDSSQHTDTQYF
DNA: TGTGCCAGCAGCTTGGACAGCTCCCAACACACAGATACGCAGTATTTT

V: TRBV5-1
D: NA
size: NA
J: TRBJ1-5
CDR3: CASSPTVGQPQHF
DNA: TGCGCCAGCAGCCCCACCGTGGGTCAGCCCCAGCATTTT

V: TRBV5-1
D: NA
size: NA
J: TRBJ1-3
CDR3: CASSLAGAHSGNTIYF
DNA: TGCGCCAGCAGCTTGGCCGGGGCTCACTCTGGAAACACCATATATTTT

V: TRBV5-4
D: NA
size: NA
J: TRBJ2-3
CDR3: CASTGSPTTRDTQYF
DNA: TGTGCCAGCACAGGGTCACCCACGACGAGGGATACGCAGTATTTT

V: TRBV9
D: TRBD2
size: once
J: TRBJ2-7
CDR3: CASSVDGEGYEQYF
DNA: TGTGCCAGCAGCGTAGACGGGGAGGGCTACGAGCAGTACTTC

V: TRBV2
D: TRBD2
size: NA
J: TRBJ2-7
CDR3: CASSGGTSGEYEQYF
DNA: TGTGCCAGCAGTGGGGGGACTAGCGGGGAGTACGAGCAGTACTTC

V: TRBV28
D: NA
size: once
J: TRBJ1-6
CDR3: CASCNDRPYNSPLHF
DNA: TGTGCCAGCTGCAATGACCGCCCCTATAATTCACCCCTCCACTTT

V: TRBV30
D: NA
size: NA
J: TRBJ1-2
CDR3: CAVKGDLDYGYTF
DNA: TGTGCCGTCAAGGGCGATTTGGACTATGGCTACACCTTC

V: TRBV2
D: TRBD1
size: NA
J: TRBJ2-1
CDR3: CASGRTGDEQFF
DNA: TGTGCCAGCGGACGAACAGGGGATGAGCAGTTCTTC

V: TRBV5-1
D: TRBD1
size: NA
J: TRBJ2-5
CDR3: CASSLGTGRREETQYF
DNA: TGCGCCAGCAGCCTCGGGACAGGGAGAAGGGAAGAGACCCAGTACTTC

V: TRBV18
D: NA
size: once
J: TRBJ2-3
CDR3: CASSPKGPGSSDTQYF
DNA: TGTGCCAGCTCACCAAAGGGGCCGGGTTCTTCTGATACGCAGTATTTT

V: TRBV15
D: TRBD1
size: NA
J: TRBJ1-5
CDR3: CATSRWTGINQPQHF
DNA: TGTGCCACCAGCAGATGGACAGGGATAAATCAGCCCCAGCATTTT

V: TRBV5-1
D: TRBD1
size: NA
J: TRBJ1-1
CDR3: CASTRQGGTEAFF
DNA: TGCGCCAGCACTCGACAGGGAGGCACTGAAGCTTTCTTT

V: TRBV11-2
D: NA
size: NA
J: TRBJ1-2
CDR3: CASSLAGGENYGYTF
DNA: TGTGCCAGCAGCTTAGCTGGAGGGGAGAACTATGGCTACACCTTC

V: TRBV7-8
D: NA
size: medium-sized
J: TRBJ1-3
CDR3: CASSGFEGAPTGNTIYF
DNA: TGTGCCAGCAGTGGATTTGAAGGGGCCCCGACTGGAAACACCATATATTTT

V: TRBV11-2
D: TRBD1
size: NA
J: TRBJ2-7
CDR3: CASSKGGEGQGNQYF
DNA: TGTGCCAGCAGCAAAGGTGGGGAAGGACAGGGTAATCAGTACTTC

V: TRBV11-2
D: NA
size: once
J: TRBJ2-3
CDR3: CASSLYGLDSSTDTQYF
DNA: TGTGCCAGCAGCTTATACGGGCTAGACTCTTCGACAGATACGCAGTATTTT

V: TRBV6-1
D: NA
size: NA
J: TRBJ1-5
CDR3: CASSEQGYQPQHF
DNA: TGTGCCAGCAGTGAGCAGGGCTACCAGCCCCAGCATTTT

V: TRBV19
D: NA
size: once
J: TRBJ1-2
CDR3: CASSPGMGGGYGYTF
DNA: TGTGCCAGTAGTCCGGGCATGGGGGGCGGCTATGGCTACACCTTC

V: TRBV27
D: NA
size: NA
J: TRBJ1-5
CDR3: CASSSSRGWLGNQPQHF
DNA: TGTGCCAGCAGCTCCTCGCGGGGGTGGCTTGGCAATCAGCCCCAGCATTTT

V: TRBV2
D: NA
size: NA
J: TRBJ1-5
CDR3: CASGWGYSNQPQHF
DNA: TGTGCCAGCGGGTGGGGTTATAGCAATCAGCCCCAGCATTTT

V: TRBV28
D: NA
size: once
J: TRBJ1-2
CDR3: CASNLRDYGYTF
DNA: TGTGCCAGCAATTTAAGGGACTATGGCTACACCTTC

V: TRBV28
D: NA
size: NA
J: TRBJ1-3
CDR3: CASGLGNTIYF
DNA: TGTGCCAGCGGACTAGGAAACACCATATATTTT

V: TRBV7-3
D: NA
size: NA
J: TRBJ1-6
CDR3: CASSLSINSPLHF
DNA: TGTGCCAGCAGCCTGTCGATTAATTCACCCCTCCACTTT